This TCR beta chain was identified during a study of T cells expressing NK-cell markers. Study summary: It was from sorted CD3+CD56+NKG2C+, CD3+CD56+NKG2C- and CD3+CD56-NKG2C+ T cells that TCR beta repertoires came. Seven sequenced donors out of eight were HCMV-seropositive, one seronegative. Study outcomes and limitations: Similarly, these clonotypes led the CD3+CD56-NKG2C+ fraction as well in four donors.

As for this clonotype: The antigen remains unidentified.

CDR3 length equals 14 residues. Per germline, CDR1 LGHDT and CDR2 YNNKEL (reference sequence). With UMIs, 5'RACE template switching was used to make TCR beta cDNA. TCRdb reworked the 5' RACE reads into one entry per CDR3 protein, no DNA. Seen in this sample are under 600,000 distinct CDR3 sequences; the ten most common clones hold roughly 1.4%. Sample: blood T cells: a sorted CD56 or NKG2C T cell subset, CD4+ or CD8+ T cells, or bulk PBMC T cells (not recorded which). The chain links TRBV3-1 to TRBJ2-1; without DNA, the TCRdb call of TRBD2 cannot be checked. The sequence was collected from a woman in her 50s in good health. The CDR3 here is CASSPMTSYNEQFF.